This passage covers 28 T cell receptor beta chains from one sample sequenced in a study of identical twins. TCRdb itself ran the 5' RACE reads through MiXCR, one entry per CDR3 protein. The data show hundreds of thousands of distinct CDR3 sequences, 6.5% to 8.5% seen once. In addition, the sample was reused for a study of yellow fever vaccine responses in identical twins.

The sample was memory (CD45RO+) T cells sorted from blood. These receptors all stem from a woman aged 18-30 years in good health.

This clonotype has ten or more counts. The chain uses TRBV7-2 and TRBJ1-2; TRBD1 agrees at 7 bases. Unmatched junction bases numbered 7, after V lost 5 bases and J lost 4 bases. Per the germline V gene, CDR1 is SGHTA and CDR2 is FQGNSA. The CDR3 loop spans 14 amino acids. CDR3 residues: CASSAKQGIYGYTF. CDR3 bases: TGTGCCAGCAGCGCGAAACAGGGGATCTATGGCTACACCTTC.

This clonotype was detected ten times or more. V and J are TRBV11-2 and TRBJ2-1; D is uncertain. Deletions cut 2 bases from V and 0 bases from J, with 11 bases between. The germline gives CDR1 SGHAT, CDR2 FQNNGV. The CDR3 is 16 residues long. CDR3 region: CASSLSGRSSYNEQFF. Here the CDR3 DNA reads TGTGCCAGCAGCTTATCCGGCAGGAGCTCCTACAATGAGCAGTTCTTC.

The chain uses TRBV21-1 and TRBJ1-4. TRBV21-1 is flagged as a pseudogene. The CDR3 consists of 12 residues. CDR3: CARTWGDYELFF. The CDR3 DNA follows: TGTGCCAGGACCTGGGGTGATTATGAACTGTTTTTT.

This clonotype showed up just a few times. The chain combines TRBV11-2 with TRBJ2-4; tentatively, D is TRBD1 or TRBD2 (7 bases each). There are 16 residues in the CDR3. Trimming took 0 bases from V and 6 from J, leaving 15 bases between them. CDR1 SGHAT and CDR2 FQNNGV come from the germline V gene. Written as DNA, the CDR3 is TGTGCCAGCAGCTTAGATTCGCCAGGGGGGGCAAACATTCAGTACTTC. Translated: CASSLDSPGGANIQYF.

This clonotype was seen a few times. V is TRBV20-1 and J is TRBJ1-5, with a weak D call TRBD1 (5 bases). V lost 6 bases, J lost 3 bases, and 9 bases lay in between. The CDR3 spans 12 residues. Germline V gene sequence: CDR1 DFQATT, CDR2 SNEGSKA (reference sequence). CDR3 nucleotides: TGCAGTGCCAGGGAGTTCAATCAGCCCCAGCATTTT. This gives the protein CSAREFNQPQHF.

This clonotype was recorded many times. The chain combines TRBV5-1 with TRBJ2-1; TRBD1 might be the D (6 bases). V gave up 1 base and J gave up 3 bases, with 11 bases separating them. Germline V lookup: CDR1 SGHRS, CDR2 YFSETQ. This CDR3 has 15 residues. The CDR3: CASSLSLTGYNEQFF. The CDR3 DNA is TGCGCCAGCAGCTTGTCTTTGACAGGCTACAATGAGCAGTTCTTC.

This clonotype was recorded at least ten times. This chain joins TRBV6-6 and TRBJ2-1; no definite D call. The germline V gene encodes CDR1 MNHNY and CDR2 SVGAGI (reference sequence). Trimming cost V 4 bases and J 6 bases, with 10 bases left between them. The CDR3 spans 13 residues. CDR3 loop: CASSLGLGNEQFF. In nucleotides, the CDR3 is TGTGCCAGCAGTTTGGGGTTAGGCAATGAGCAGTTCTTC.

This clonotype was seen more than once but under ten times. The genes are TRBV7-3 and TRBJ2-1; TRBD2 matches at 9 bases. Germline assignment: CDR1 SGHTA and CDR2 FQGTGA. The CDR3 length is 16 residues. The V and J ends lost 4 bases and 4 bases, in that order; junction bases with no gene match: 8. The CDR3 spells CASSSRSGGTYNEQFF. The CDR3 DNA reads as TGTGCCAGCAGCTCTCGAAGCGGGGGGACTTACAATGAGCAGTTCTTC.

This clonotype appeared many times. V is TRBV6-2 or TRBV6-3 and J is TRBJ2-7, with a tentative D call TRBD1 (5 bases). The CDR3 contains 13 residues. The germline gives CDR1 MNHEY, CDR2 SVGEGT. V gave up 1 base and J gave up 4 bases, with 8 bases separating them. The CDR3 DNA follows: TGTGCCAGCAGTTACTTGACAGAATACGAGCAGTACTTC. Its protein product is CASSYLTEYEQYF.

The chain is built from TRBV7-2 and TRBJ2-7, with 9 positions matching TRBD2. CDR1 and CDR2 from the germline V gene are SGHTA and FQGNSA. J was trimmed by 7 bases and V by 5 bases; bases with no gene match: 12. The CDR3 is 15 residues long. CDR3 protein: CASSLGVAGVGEQYF. The CDR3 coding sequence is TGTGCCAGCAGCCTGGGGGTAGCGGGGGTCGGGGAGCAGTACTTC.

This clonotype came up many times. The genes are TRBV12-3 or TRBV12-4 and TRBJ2-1, with TRBD2 matching 7 bases. Trimming removed 2 bases from V and 3 bases from J; junction bases left unmatched: 4. CDR3 length: 15 residues. The CDR3 coding sequence is TGTGCCAGCAGTTTATCGGGGGGACGCTACAATGAGCAGTTCTTC. The encoded protein is CASSLSGGRYNEQFF.

This clonotype was recorded many times. The chain uses TRBV7-8 and TRBJ1-5; TRBD1 is a possible D gene (6 bases). Germline V gives CDR1 SGHVS, CDR2 FQNEAQ. This CDR3 is built from 18 residues. The V end lost 2 bases, the J end lost 6 bases, and 23 bases lay between the germline ends. CDR3 nucleotide sequence: TGTGCCAGCAGCTTATCGTTTCGGGACACCCCGGGGCCTCAGCCCCAGCATTTT. It specifies CASSLSFRDTPGPQPQHF.

J is TRBJ1-6 and V is TRBV15; 7 nucleotides align to TRBD1. The V and J ends lost 2 bases and 6 bases, in that order; junction bases with no gene match: 7. This CDR3 is 16 amino acids long. The germline CDR1 and CDR2 sequences are LNHNV and YYDKDF (reference sequence). The CDR3 DNA reads TGTGCCACCAGCAGAAAAACAGGGGCAAGTAATTCACCCCTCCACTTT. Translated: CATSRKTGASNSPLHF. Combining the CDR3 with reference TRBV15 and TRBJ1-6 gives the whole variable domain DAMVIQNPRYQVTQFGKPVTLSCSQTLNHNVMYWYQQKSSQAPKLLFHYYDKDFNNEADTPDNFQSRRPNTSFCFLDIRSPGLGDTAMYLCATSRKTGASNSPLHFGNGTRLTVT.

In this sample, this clonotype turned up many times. CDR3 loop: CSAPRLAGRDEQFF. For the CDR3, the DNA is TGCAGTGCTCCTAGACTAGCGGGACGGGATGAGCAGTTCTTC. The gene calls are TRBV20-1 and TRBJ2-1, with 11 bases that match TRBD2. The CDR3 length is 14 residues. V was pared by 5 bases and J by 8 bases, with 8 bases of the junction left unmatched. Germline-derived CDR1 and CDR2 are DFQATT and SNEGSKA (reference sequence).

This clonotype has just a few counts. The rearrangement links TRBV10-2 to TRBJ2-1; D remains unclear. This CDR3 region has 14 residues. Trimming removed 4 bases from V and 2 bases from J, with 9 bases in between. Germline CDR1 and CDR2: WSHSY and SAAADI. CDR3 loop: CASSVRTAYNEQFF. CDR3 sequence (DNA): TGCGCCAGCAGTGTTAGGACGGCCTACAATGAGCAGTTCTTC.

This clonotype was counted many times. The rearrangement uses TRBV5-1 and TRBJ2-1; possible D gene TRBD1, 7 bases. CDR3 length: 14 residues. The V end was cut by 4 bases, the J end by 0 bases, with 8 bases between. Germline V gene sequence: CDR1 SGHRS, CDR2 YFSETQ. The CDR3, as DNA: TGCGCCAGCAGCCAGGGGGGCTCCTACAATGAGCAGTTCTTC. Protein: CASSQGGSYNEQFF.

This clonotype was found many times. The genes are TRBV12-3 or TRBV12-4 and TRBJ2-2, with TRBD2 identical over 7 bases. The CDR3 extends over 15 amino acids. V trimming: 4 bases; J trimming: 2 bases; junction bases outside the gene matches: 4. As DNA, the CDR3 is TGTGCCAGCAGTTACCGGGAGGCAAACACCGGGGAGCTGTTTTTT. It yields the protein CASSYREANTGELFF.

This clonotype occurred many times. The chain combines TRBV12-3 or TRBV12-4 with TRBJ2-1, with a possible D match to TRBD1 (6 bases). Trimming removed 5 bases from V and 2 bases from J, with 7 bases in between. The CDR3 is 13 amino acids. CDR3: CASSDRTYNEQFF. CDR3 DNA sequence: TGTGCCAGCAGTGACAGGACCTACAATGAGCAGTTCTTC.

This clonotype was found many times. CDR3 DNA: TGTGCCAGCAGCCAAGGATCTGGGGCCAACGTCCTGACTTTC. It codes for CASSQGSGANVLTF. The V call is TRBV3-1, the J call TRBJ2-6; D not certain. The CDR3 contains 14 residues. Trimming shortened V by 1 base and J by 1 base, and 2 bases separated the two germline ends. Germline CDR1 LGHDT, CDR2 YNNKEL (reference sequence).

This clonotype appeared many times. The chain uses TRBV20-1 and TRBJ1-2; the D is unclear. V was clipped by 3 bases and J by 0 bases, with 11 bases between them. CDR3 length equals 14 residues. The germline V gene encodes CDR1 DFQATT and CDR2 SNEGSKA (reference sequence). In DNA form, the CDR3 reads TGCAGTGCTAGTCCGATACAGACTAACTATGGCTACACCTTC. It is translated as CSASPIQTNYGYTF.

In its sample, this clonotype was seen once. Just one base apart from a much larger clone, this may be a read error. This chain connects TRBV12-3 or TRBV12-4 to TRBJ2-7; D remains ambiguous. This CDR3 comprises 12 residues. CDR3 bases: TGTGACAGCAGTGTGTACTACTACGAGCAGTACTTC. Translated: CDSSVYYYEQYF.

Concerning this clonotype: One junction end does not reproduce the germline sequence, and a read error may be involved. The chain recombines TRBV7-2 with TRBJ2-1, with 12 bases identical to TRBD2. This CDR3 has 15 amino acids. Germline V gene sequence: CDR1 SGHTA, CDR2 FQGNSA. This CDR3 reads CAGSFTSGRLNEQFF. The DNA of the CDR3 is TGTGCCGGCAGCTTCACTAGCGGGAGGCTGAATGAGCAGTTCTTC.

The V call is TRBV6-1, the J call TRBJ2-7; D uncertain. The CDR3 has 13 residues. Deletions cut 6 bases from V and 0 bases from J, with 9 bases between. Germline V CDR1 and CDR2: MNHNS, SASEGT. Here the CDR3 reads CASSGPVSYEQYF. The CDR3 DNA follows: TGTGCCAGCAGCGGGCCGGTCTCCTACGAGCAGTACTTC.

This clonotype was detected many times. This rearrangement joins TRBV29-1 to TRBJ2-7, with D maybe TRBD1 (6 bases). V was trimmed by 4 bases and J by 2 bases, leaving 15 bases between them. Germline loops: CDR1 SQVTM, CDR2 ANQGSEA. CDR3 length: 14 residues. CDR3 coding DNA: TGCAGCGTTGCGCCACAGGGCGACCCCTACGAGCAGTACTTC. Residues: CSVAPQGDPYEQYF.

The chain has TRBV7-2 and TRBJ1-3, with D perhaps matching TRBD1 (5 bases). Germline values: CDR1 SGHTA, CDR2 FQGNSA. The CDR3 contains 15 residues. The V gene lost 4 bases and the J gene lost 4 bases, with 14 bases spanning the gap. CDR3 in amino acids: CASSWKGLSGNTIYF. The CDR3, as DNA: TGTGCCAGCAGCTGGAAGGGGTTGTCGGGAAACACCATATATTTT. Full variable domain (missing parts from reference TRBV7-2 and TRBJ1-3): GAGVSQSPSNKVTEKGKDVELRCDPISGHTALYWYRQSLGQGLEFLIYFQGNSAPDKSGLPSDRFSAERTGGSVSTLTIQRTQQEDSAVYLCASSWKGLSGNTIYFGEGSWLTVV.

A few counts support this clonotype. V is TRBV4-2 and J is TRBJ2-5; 13 bases line up with TRBD2. The V gene's germline CDR1 is LGHNA and CDR2 YNFKEQ. The ends lost 0 bases at V and 2 bases at J; junction bases unmatched: 3. The CDR3 totals 17 residues. The CDR3 protein is CASSQDAGLAGQETQYF. The CDR3 bases are TGTGCCAGCAGCCAAGATGCGGGACTAGCGGGGCAAGAGACCCAGTACTTC.

On this clonotype: The junction departs from germline at one end; a sequencing error may be responsible. V gene TRBV2 combines with J gene TRBJ2-2; 9 nucleotides align to TRBD1. The CDR3 runs to 15 residues. CDR1 is SNHLY, CDR2 FYNNEI, per germline. In nucleotides, the CDR3 is TGTGCCAGCAGTGTTGGACAGGGGAACCCCGGGGAGCTGTTTTTT. Residues: CASSVGQGNPGELFF.

V usage is TRBV6-1 and J usage is TRBJ1-2; the D gene is possibly TRBD1 (5 bases). The germline V gene has CDR1 MNHNS and CDR2 SASEGT. V was shortened by 6 bases and J by 4 bases, with 12 bases between the two germline ends. This CDR3 has 13 residues. The CDR3 sequence: CASRLGAVYGYTF. For the CDR3, the DNA is TGTGCCAGCAGACTAGGGGCGGTCTATGGCTACACCTTC.